Shown below are 21 T cell receptor beta chains from a single sample sequenced in a study of T cell repertoires in cytomegalovirus infection. TCRdb ran MiXCR on the reads and lists one entry per CDR3 protein. The sample shows a few hundred thousand distinct CDR3 sequences, 9% to 9.5% of them seen only once. Material: PBMCs. The source is a human donor in good health (CMV status not recorded). Some clones in this sample may be carry-over from other donors' samples.

This clonotype has a count of ten or more. The rearrangement links TRBV7-2 to TRBJ2-5; D may correspond to TRBD1 or TRBD2 (6 bases each). Germline V gives CDR1 SGHTA, CDR2 FQGNSA. V lost 1 base to trimming and J lost 4 bases, with 16 bases between them. This CDR3 contains 16 residues. This CDR3 reads CASSLEGGLLGETQYF. CDR3 in DNA: TGTGCCAGCAGCTTAGAAGGGGGACTCCTCGGAGAGACCCAGTACTTC.

At least ten counts were recorded for this clonotype. V is TRBV7-2 and J is TRBJ2-4, with 9 bases lining up with TRBD2. This CDR3 contains 18 residues. The J segment lost 0 bases and the V segment lost 2 bases, leaving 8 bases of the junction unmatched. CDR1 SGHTA and CDR2 FQGNSA come from the germline V gene. For the CDR3, the DNA is TGTGCCAGCAGCTTAATGAGCTCTAGCGGGATAGCCAAAAACATTCAGTACTTC. This gives the protein CASSLMSSSGIAKNIQYF.

The chain recombines TRBV6-6 with TRBJ2-5; D unclear. V was shortened by 2 bases and J by 1 base, with 8 bases between the two germline ends. The CDR3 loop spans 14 amino acids. The germline gives CDR1 MNHNY, CDR2 SVGAGI (reference sequence). The CDR3 here is CASSYEAVQETQYF. For the CDR3, the DNA is TGTGCCAGCAGTTACGAGGCTGTCCAAGAGACCCAGTACTTC.

The chain carries TRBV6-6 and TRBJ2-4; D might be TRBD2 (6 bases). This CDR3 contains 16 residues. From germline, CDR1 is MNHNY and CDR2 SVGAGI (reference sequence). The ends were cut back, 10 bases at V and 0 bases at J, with 19 bases in the middle. Here the CDR3 DNA reads TGTGCCACAAAAAGGGAGGTGCTCCTAGCCAAAAACATTCAGTACTTC. It encodes CATKREVLLAKNIQYF.

About this clonotype itself: This clone may be a read error of a much larger clone one base away. The genes are TRBV7-2 and TRBJ2-5; D not certain. Trimming removed 1 base from V and 5 bases from J, with 14 bases in between. CDR3 length: 15 residues. Germline loops: CDR1 SGHTA, CDR2 FQGNSA. The chain's CDR3 is CASSLGLASWETQYF. CDR3 DNA sequence: TGTGCCAGCAGCTTAGGGCTGGCCTCATGGGAGACCCAGTACTTC.

This clonotype was seen repeatedly, ten times or more. This chain connects TRBV19 to TRBJ2-2; D possibly matches TRBD1 or TRBD2 (5 bases each). With 5 bases removed from V and 4 bases from J, the gap between germline ends came to 8 bases. CDR1 is LNHDA, CDR2 SQIVND, per germline (reference sequence). The length of the CDR3 is 13 residues. The CDR3 loop is CASSSGPTGELFF. The CDR3 bases are TGTGCCAGTAGTTCGGGGCCCACCGGGGAGCTGTTTTTT.

This clonotype was observed many times. The rearrangement uses TRBV12-5 and TRBJ1-2; 9 nucleotides agree with TRBD1. CDR1 is LGHNT and CDR2 is FRNRAP in the germline V gene. The CDR3 length is 19 residues. With 0 bases clipped from V and 3 bases from J, the junction kept 14 bases outside the gene matches. The CDR3: CASGLVPTGGFHNYYGYTF. The CDR3, as DNA: TGTGCTAGTGGTTTGGTCCCCACAGGGGGCTTCCACAACTACTATGGCTACACCTTC. Looking up the rest from reference TRBV12-5 and TRBJ1-2 gives the full variable domain: DARVTQTPRHKVTEMGQEVTMRCQPILGHNTVFWYRQTMMQGLELLAYFRNRAPLDDSGMPKDRFSAEMPDATLATLKIQPSEPRDSAVYFCASGLVPTGGFHNYYGYTFGSGTRLTVV.

This clonotype was observed at least ten times. J is TRBJ1-5 and V is TRBV7-6; 9 bases line up with TRBD1. Trimming removed 4 bases from V and 2 bases from J; junction bases left unmatched: 3. CDR3 size: 15 residues. The germline V gene has CDR1 SGHVS and CDR2 FNYEAQ. The CDR3 spells CASSSRDRGNQPQHF. The CDR3 nucleotides read TGTGCCAGCAGCTCCCGGGACAGGGGCAATCAGCCCCAGCATTTT.

This clonotype was observed a few times. V is TRBV24-1 and J is TRBJ2-1; D perhaps matches TRBD2 (5 bases). Trimming took 4 bases from V and 6 from J, leaving 15 bases between them. The CDR3 runs 15 residues. Germline CDR1 KGHDR, CDR2 SFDVKD. As DNA, the CDR3 is TGTGCCACCAGTGACGGGGTAGCGTCGGGCAATGAGCAGTTCTTC. Translating gives CATSDGVASGNEQFF.

V gene TRBV12-3 or TRBV12-4 combines with J gene TRBJ1-2, with a possible D match to TRBD1 (5 bases). Trimming left V 6 bases short and J 4 bases short, with 12 bases between. The CDR3 runs 13 residues. The CDR3 here is CASSLWGIYGYTF. Written as DNA, the CDR3 is TGTGCCAGCAGCCTTTGGGGGATCTATGGCTACACCTTC.

J is TRBJ2-1 and V is TRBV7-6, with 13 bases fitting TRBD2. With 3 bases clipped from V and 8 bases from J, the junction kept 1 base outside the gene matches. This CDR3 spans 14 amino acids. Germline V CDR1 and CDR2: SGHVS, FNYEAQ. The CDR3 is CASSFGLAGDEQFF. The CDR3 nucleotides are TGTGCCAGCAGCTTCGGACTAGCGGGAGATGAGCAGTTCTTC.

This clonotype was found a few times. The V and J genes are TRBV5-4 and TRBJ2-2; D perhaps matches TRBD2 (6 bases). The CDR3 totals 17 residues. CDR1 SGHNT and CDR2 YYREEE come from the germline V gene (reference sequence). V lost 6 bases, J lost 1 base, and 19 bases lay in between. The CDR3 here is CASTIPGWGGNTGELFF. CDR3 DNA: TGTGCCAGCACCATCCCCGGATGGGGAGGGAACACCGGGGAGCTGTTTTTT.

This clonotype was counted many times. This chain uses TRBV4-3 with TRBJ2-1; the D gene is possibly TRBD1 (6 bases). Per germline, CDR1 LGHNA and CDR2 YSLEER. Between the trimmed V and J ends, which lost 0 bases and 3 bases, there was a span of 12 bases. The CDR3 extends over 16 amino acids. Here the CDR3 DNA reads TGCGCCAGCAGCCAAGATGAAGAGGACAGCTACAATGAGCAGTTCTTC. It codes for CASSQDEEDSYNEQFF.

This clonotype was seen repeatedly, ten times or more. The chain couples TRBV6-2 or TRBV6-3 to TRBJ2-1; 8 nucleotides match TRBD2. The CDR3 is made up of 15 amino acids. The V gene end was trimmed by 6 bases and the J gene end by 2 bases; junction bases not matched to a gene: 6. From germline, CDR1 is MNHEY and CDR2 SVGEGT. This CDR3 is CASRYKGLAYNEQFF. The CDR3 DNA is TGTGCCAGCAGATACAAGGGACTAGCCTACAATGAGCAGTTCTTC.

This clonotype was picked up a small number of times. The chain has TRBV19 and TRBJ1-2, with unresolved D. Germline lookup yields CDR1 LNHDA and CDR2 SQIVND (reference sequence). V was pared by 1 base and J by 2 bases, with 14 bases between. The CDR3 covers 16 residues. CDR3 sequence (DNA): TGTGCCAGTAGTATAGTAGGGCAGCCCCGCAACTATGGCTACACCTTC. Amino acid sequence: CASSIVGQPRNYGYTF.

The chain couples TRBV20-1 to TRBJ1-2, with 9 bases identical to TRBD1. The J segment lost 4 bases and the V segment lost 7 bases, leaving 4 bases of the junction unmatched. Per germline, CDR1 DFQATT and CDR2 SNEGSKA (reference sequence). This CDR3 is built from 12 residues. The CDR3 is CSGKGQGYGYTF. CDR3 DNA: TGCAGTGGAAAGGGACAGGGCTATGGCTACACCTTC.

The sample holds many counts of this clonotype. The chain uses TRBV7-9 and TRBJ1-1; D remains unclear. The CDR3 has 13 residues. Per the germline V gene, CDR1 is SEHNR and CDR2 is FQNEAQ (reference sequence). V was trimmed by 4 bases and J by 10 bases, leaving 16 bases between them. CDR3: CASSSIWAGGAFF. The CDR3 DNA is TGTGCCAGCAGCTCTATCTGGGCCGGCGGAGCTTTCTTT. The whole variable domain, filled in from reference TRBV7-9 and TRBJ1-1, reads DTGVSQNPRHKITKRGQNVTFRCDPISEHNRLYWYRQTLGQGPEFLTYFQNEAQLEKSRLLSDRFSAERPKGSFSTLEIQRTEQGDSAMYLCASSSIWAGGAFFGQGTRLTVV.

This clonotype was counted only a few times. This rearrangement joins TRBV6-6 to TRBJ2-7, with D possibly being TRBD1 (6 bases). The germline CDR1 and CDR2 sequences are MNHNY and SVGAGI (reference sequence). The CDR3 covers 13 residues. Trimming shortened V by 10 bases and J by 9 bases, and 22 bases separated the two germline ends. The CDR3 nucleotides are TGTGCCACCGGCCAAAGGCAGGGGACCTGGCAGTACTTC. This encodes CATGQRQGTWQYF.

This clonotype was seen ten or more times. The CDR3 nucleotides read TGCAGTGCTAGAAAGGGACCCCGGACTTTACAAGAGACCCAGTACTTC. Translation gives CSARKGPRTLQETQYF. The rearrangement links TRBV20-1 to TRBJ2-5, with D perhaps assigned TRBD1 or TRBD2 (5 bases each). Germline values: CDR1 DFQATT, CDR2 SNEGSKA (reference sequence). V lost 2 bases and J 2 bases, leaving 18 bases between the germline ends. The CDR3 contains 16 residues.

The gene calls are TRBV5-1 and TRBJ1-5; no definite D call. The CDR3 length is 13 residues. The germline CDR1 and CDR2 sequences are SGHRS and YFSETQ. V was trimmed by 2 bases and J by 7 bases, leaving 10 bases between them. The CDR3: CASSLEGQQPQHF. The DNA of the CDR3 is TGCGCCAGCAGCTTAGAAGGGCAACAGCCCCAGCATTTT. Combining the CDR3 with reference TRBV5-1 and TRBJ1-5 gives the whole variable domain KAGVTQTPRYLIKTRGQQVTLSCSPISGHRSVSWYQQTPGQGLQFLFEYFSETQRNKGNFPGRFSGRQFSNSRSEMNVSTLELGDSALYLCASSLEGQQPQHFGDGTRLSIL.

This clonotype has a count of ten or more. This CDR3 is missing its conserved last phenylalanine or tryptophan, likely due to a read error. The DNA is left out, because the CDR3 cannot be placed on it with certainty; the CDR3 is given as TCRdb lists it. The rearrangement joins TRBV6-8 to TRBJ2-1; the table's D call, TRBD2, has no DNA check behind it. Germline CDR1 is MNHGY and CDR2 is SAAAGT. The CDR3 sequence runs 11 residues, both termini included. CDR3: CASRLPGLAAL.